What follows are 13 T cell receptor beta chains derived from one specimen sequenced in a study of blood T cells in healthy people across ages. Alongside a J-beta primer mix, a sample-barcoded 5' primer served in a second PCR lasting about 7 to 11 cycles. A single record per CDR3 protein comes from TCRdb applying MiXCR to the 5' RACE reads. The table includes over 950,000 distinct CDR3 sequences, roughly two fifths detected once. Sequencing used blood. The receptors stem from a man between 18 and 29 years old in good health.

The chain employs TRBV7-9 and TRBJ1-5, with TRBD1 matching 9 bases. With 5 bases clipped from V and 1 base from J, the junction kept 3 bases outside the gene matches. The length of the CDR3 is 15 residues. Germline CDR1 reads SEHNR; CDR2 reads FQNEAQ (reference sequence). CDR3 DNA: TGTGCCAGCAGCCGGACAGGGGCAAGCAATCAGCCCCAGCATTTT. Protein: CASSRTGASNQPQHF. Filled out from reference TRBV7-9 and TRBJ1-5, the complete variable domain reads DTGVSQNPRHKITKRGQNVTFRCDPISEHNRLYWYRQTLGQGPEFLTYFQNEAQLEKSRLLSDRFSAERPKGSFSTLEIQRTEQGDSAMYLCASSRTGASNQPQHFGDGTRLSIL.

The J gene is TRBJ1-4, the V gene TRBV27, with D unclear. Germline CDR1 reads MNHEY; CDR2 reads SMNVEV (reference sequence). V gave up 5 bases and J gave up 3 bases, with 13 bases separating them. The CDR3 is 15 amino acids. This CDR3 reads CASSPSRAPNEKLFF. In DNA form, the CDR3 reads TGTGCCAGCAGTCCCTCGAGGGCTCCTAATGAAAAACTGTTTTTT.

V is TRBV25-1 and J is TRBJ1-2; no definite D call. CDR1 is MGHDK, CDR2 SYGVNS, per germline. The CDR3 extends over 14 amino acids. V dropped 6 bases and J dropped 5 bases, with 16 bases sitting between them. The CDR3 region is CASSRSPASYGYTF. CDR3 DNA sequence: TGTGCCAGCAGCCGCTCCCCGGCTTCTTATGGCTACACCTTC.

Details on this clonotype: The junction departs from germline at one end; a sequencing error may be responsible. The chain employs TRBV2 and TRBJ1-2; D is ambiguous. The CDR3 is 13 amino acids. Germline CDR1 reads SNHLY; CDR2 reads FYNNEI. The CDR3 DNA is TGCGTCAGCAGTGAACAGCTAAACTATGGCTACACCTTC. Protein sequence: CVSSEQLNYGYTF.

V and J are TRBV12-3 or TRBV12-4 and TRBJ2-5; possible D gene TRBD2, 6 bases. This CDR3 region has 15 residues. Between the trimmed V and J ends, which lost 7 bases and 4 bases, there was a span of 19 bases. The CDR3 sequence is CASTLHQGGRETQYF. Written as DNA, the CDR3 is TGTGCCAGCACGCTCCATCAGGGAGGTAGAGAGACCCAGTACTTC.

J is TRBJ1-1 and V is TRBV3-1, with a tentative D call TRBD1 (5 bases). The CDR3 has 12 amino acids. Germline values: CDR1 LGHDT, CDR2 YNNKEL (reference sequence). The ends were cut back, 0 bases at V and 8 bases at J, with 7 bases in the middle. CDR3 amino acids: CASSQDNREAFF. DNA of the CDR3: TGTGCCAGCAGCCAAGATAACAGGGAAGCTTTCTTT.

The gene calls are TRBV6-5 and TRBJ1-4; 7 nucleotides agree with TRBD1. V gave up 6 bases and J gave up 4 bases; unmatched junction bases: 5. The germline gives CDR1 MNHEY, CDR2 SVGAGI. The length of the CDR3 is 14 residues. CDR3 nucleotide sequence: TGTGCCAGCAGCTCTGGACAGGTTAATGAAAAACTGTTTTTT. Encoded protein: CASSSGQVNEKLFF.

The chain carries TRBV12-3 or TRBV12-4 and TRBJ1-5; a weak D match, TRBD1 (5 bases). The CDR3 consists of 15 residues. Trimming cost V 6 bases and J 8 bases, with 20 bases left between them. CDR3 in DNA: TGTGCCAGCAGGGGGCGGGCAGCCCTCGGGAAGCCCCAGCATTTT. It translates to CASRGRAALGKPQHF.

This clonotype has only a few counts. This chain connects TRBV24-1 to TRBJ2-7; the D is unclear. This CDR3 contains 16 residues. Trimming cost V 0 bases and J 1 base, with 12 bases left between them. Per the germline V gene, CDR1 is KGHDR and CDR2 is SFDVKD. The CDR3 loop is CATSDLEVDTSYEQYF. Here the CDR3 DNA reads TGTGCCACCAGTGATTTGGAGGTCGACACTTCCTACGAGCAGTACTTC.

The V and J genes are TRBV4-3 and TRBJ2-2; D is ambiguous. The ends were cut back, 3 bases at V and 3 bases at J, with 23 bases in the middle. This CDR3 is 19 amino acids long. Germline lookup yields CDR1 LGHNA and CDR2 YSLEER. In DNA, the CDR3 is TGCGCCAGCAGCCAGCAGTATGTAGTGAGTCGGTCGGACACCGGGGAGCTGTTTTTT. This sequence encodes CASSQQYVVSRSDTGELFF.

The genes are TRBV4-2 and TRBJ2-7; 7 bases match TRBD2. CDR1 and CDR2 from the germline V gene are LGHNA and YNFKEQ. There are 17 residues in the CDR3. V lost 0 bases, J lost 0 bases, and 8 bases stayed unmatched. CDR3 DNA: TGTGCCAGCAGCCAAGATCCCGTCGGGGGGTTCTCCTACGAGCAGTACTTC. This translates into CASSQDPVGGFSYEQYF.

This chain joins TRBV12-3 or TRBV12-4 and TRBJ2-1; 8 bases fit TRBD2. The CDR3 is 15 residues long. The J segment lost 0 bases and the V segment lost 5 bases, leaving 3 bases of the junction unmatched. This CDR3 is CASSVGGASYNEQFF. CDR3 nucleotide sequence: TGTGCCAGCAGTGTCGGGGGGGCCTCCTACAATGAGCAGTTCTTC.

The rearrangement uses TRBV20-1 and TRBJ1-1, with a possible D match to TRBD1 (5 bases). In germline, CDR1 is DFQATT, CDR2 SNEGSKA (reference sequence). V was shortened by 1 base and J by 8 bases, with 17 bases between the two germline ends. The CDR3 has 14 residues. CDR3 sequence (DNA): TGCAGTGCTAGAGCTGGGGGAGACATCGGGGAAGCTTTCTTT. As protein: CSARAGGDIGEAFF.